Included here is one T cell receptor (beta chain) sequence, with context. The data were obtained in a study of blood T cell repertoires in COVID-19. Per the study methods: Quantification of nucleated cells was approximated via reference gene primer amplification. Here immunoSEQ multiplex PCR was the method, and the copy in TCRdb shows in-frame clones only, minus some. D and trimming were read from the DNA, whereas the V and J calls and clone size are those reported in that table. The sample carries approximately 300,000 clones, 85% recorded once. Between the trimmed V and J ends, which lost 2 bases and 5 bases, there was a span of 13 bases. The germline gives CDR1 MNHEY, CDR2 SMNVEV (reference sequence). This CDR3 region has 15 residues.

The TCR was taken from a woman aged 30 to 39 who had been exposed to COVID-19. The rearrangement links TRBV27 to TRBJ2-1, with TRBD2 as a possible D gene (5 bases). Material: PBMCs or T cells enriched from blood (not recorded which). DNA of the CDR3: TGTGCCAGCAGTTTAGGCCGGGGATTCCACAATGAGCAGTTCTTC. Translating gives CASSLGRGFHNEQFF.